A selection of T cell receptor beta chains follows, all from one sample in a study of shared clonotypes between healthy human individuals. Profiling relied on immunoSEQ multiplex PCR, and the TCRdb table lists in-frame clones only, not all of them. The profile shows about 2 million clones, over 85% of them singletons. The sequencing sample was made of naive CD8+ T cells sorted from blood. The receptors stem from a young man in good health. The CDR3 runs from the conserved cysteine through the conserved F or W. Fields, in order: clone size, V gene, D gene, J gene, CDR3 DNA, CDR3 protein. The D gene is left open where the match is weak. Clone size is not always given. Where it is, it says once, few, many or a class for expanded clones.

-	TRBV5-1	TRBD1	TRBJ2-1	TGCGCCAGCAGCTTGGACGGGACAGGGGGCCTCAATGAGCAGTTCTTC	CASSLDGTGGLNEQFF
-	TRBV7-9	-	TRBJ2-1	TGTGCCAGCAAATGGGACGCCTGGAGCTCCTACAATGAGCAGTTCTTC	CASKWDAWSSYNEQFF
once	TRBV9	-	TRBJ2-5	TGTGCCAGCAGCTTCGGGGGCGGGGAGACCCAGTACTTC	CASSFGGGETQYF
-	TRBV7-9	-	TRBJ2-5	TGTGCCAGCAGCTTCCAGGACCAAGAGACCCAGTACTTC	CASSFQDQETQYF
-	TRBV19	TRBD2	TRBJ2-3	TGTGCCAGTAGTACCACCCGGACTAGCGGGGGGAACACAGATACGCAGTATTTT	CASSTTRTSGGNTDTQYF
-	TRBV5-1	-	TRBJ1-6	TGCGCCAGCAGCCCGGTATTAAGACAGAGCGATTCACCCCTCCACTTT	CASSPVLRQSDSPLHF
-	TRBV27	TRBD1	TRBJ2-3	TGTGCCAGCAGTCTCGGACAGGGGGCCATGGATACGCAGTATTTT	CASSLGQGAMDTQYF
-	TRBV28	-	TRBJ2-2	TGTGCCAGTTCCGGGATAATCAATGGCGGGGAGCTGTTTTTT	CASSGIINGGELFF
-	TRBV5-6	-	TRBJ2-7	TGTGCCAGCAGCCCATCTCGGACCTACGAGCAGTACTTC	CASSPSRTYEQYF
once	TRBV5-8	-	TRBJ2-1	TGTGCCAGCAACGACCGGGACTCGCCCTACAATGAGCAGTTCTTC	CASNDRDSPYNEQFF
once	TRBV7-6	-	TRBJ2-5	TGTGCCAGCAGCATAGACCCAGGGGAAGAGACCCAGTACTTC	CASSIDPGEETQYF
-	TRBV10-3	-	TRBJ1-2	TGTGCCATCAGCTCGGGTGTCGCAGACATTTATGGCTACACCTTC	CAISSGVADIYGYTF
once	TRBV10-1	TRBD1	TRBJ1-1	TGCGCCAGCATCAGGCTAAAGGACAGGGTCGGTGCTGGGAGCACTGAAGCTTTCTTT	CASIRLKDRVGAGSTEAFF
-	TRBV5-6	-	TRBJ2-5	TGTGCCAGCAGCTTGGGTGGGGGGGCCCAAGAGACCCAGTACTTC	CASSLGGGAQETQYF
-	TRBV7-6	-	TRBJ2-3	TGTGCCAGCAGCTTGCTCGAAGATACGCAGTATTTT	CASSLLEDTQYF
-	TRBV13	TRBD2	TRBJ2-3	TGTGCCAGCGGAAAGCGGGAGAGCGCAGATACGCAGTATTTT	CASGKRESADTQYF
-	TRBV29-1	TRBD1	TRBJ2-7	TGCAGCGTTGAAGGGGTCAGGGACAGGAGGCCCTACGAGCAGTACTTC	CSVEGVRDRRPYEQYF
-	TRBV5-1	TRBD1	TRBJ1-1	TGCGCCAGCAGGCCTACAGGGGATCTTGGCACTGAAGCTTTCTTT	CASRPTGDLGTEAFF
once	TRBV29-1	-	TRBJ1-5	TGCAGCGTTGTAGACAGTGATTATAGCAATCAGCCCCAGCATTTT	CSVVDSDYSNQPQHF
-	TRBV29-1	-	TRBJ1-2	TGCAGCGTTGAACTGGTAAATGGCTACACCTTC	CSVELVNGYTF
-	TRBV4-1	-	TRBJ2-2	TGCGCCAGCAGCCAAGGGGACATGAACACCGGGGAGCTGTTTTTT	CASSQGDMNTGELFF
-	TRBV4-1	-	TRBJ2-7	TGCGCCAGCAGCCAAGATCCCGAGGGTCTCGGCGGGAACTACGAGCAGTACTTC	CASSQDPEGLGGNYEQYF
-	TRBV11-2	-	TRBJ2-7	TGTGCCAGCAGCTTGTACCAGAACGAGCAGTACTTC	CASSLYQNEQYF
-	TRBV5-8	-	TRBJ1-4	TGTGCCAGCAGCCAAGTCGGGACAACTAATGAAAAACTGTTTTTT	CASSQVGTTNEKLFF
-	TRBV5-1	-	TRBJ2-2	TGCGCCAGCAGCTTGACAGGGACCACCGGGGAGCTGTTTTTT	CASSLTGTTGELFF
-	TRBV5-1	TRBD1	TRBJ2-7	TGCGCCAGCAGCTGGGGGACAGGCCTTAACTACGAGCAGTACTTC	CASSWGTGLNYEQYF
-	TRBV5-1	-	TRBJ2-7	TGCGCCAGCAGCTTGGCCACGGGCTGGGCCGAGCAGTACTTC	CASSLATGWAEQYF
-	TRBV18	-	TRBJ1-1	TGTGCCAGCTACCCCGACAGCATCTACACTGAAGCTTTCTTT	CASYPDSIYTEAFF
-	TRBV13	TRBD1	TRBJ2-7	TGTGCCAGCAGCATGGGACAGGGGTTTACCTACGAGCAGTACTTC	CASSMGQGFTYEQYF
-	TRBV29-1	-	TRBJ2-1	TGCAGCGTTGACGGGGCTGACTCCTACAATGAGCAGTTCTTC	CSVDGADSYNEQFF
-	TRBV7-9	TRBD1	TRBJ1-2	TGTGCCAGCAGTCCGACAGGGTATGGCTACACCTTC	CASSPTGYGYTF
once	TRBV27	TRBD1	TRBJ1-4	TGTGCCAGCAGCTCCTACCCGGGACAGGGGACTGAAAAACTGTTTTTT	CASSSYPGQGTEKLFF
-	TRBV27	TRBD2	TRBJ2-7	TGTGCCAGCAGTCCGGGACTAGCGGGGAACCACGAGCAGTACTTC	CASSPGLAGNHEQYF
few	TRBV11-2	-	TRBJ1-5	TGTGCCAGCAGCCAGTCATCACGCCAGCCCCAGCATTTT	CASSQSSRQPQHF
once	TRBV25-1	-	TRBJ1-3	TGTGCCAGCAGTGAGGGGGGCTCTGGAAACACCATATATTTT	CASSEGGSGNTIYF
once	TRBV5-4	-	TRBJ1-2	TGTGCCAGCAGCTTGTGGGGGGGAGGTTATGGCTACACCTTC	CASSLWGGGYGYTF
-	TRBV7-9	TRBD1	TRBJ2-7	TGTGCCATCATTATCCCTGGACAGGAGAGCTCCTACGAGCAGTACTTC	CAIIIPGQESSYEQYF
-	TRBV13	-	TRBJ2-7	TGTGCCAGCAGCTTAGTTGACAGCTACGAGCAGTACTTC	CASSLVDSYEQYF
-	TRBV30	TRBD2	TRBJ2-3	TGTGCCTGGGGGATTTGGACTAGCGGGACGGATACGCAGTATTTT	CAWGIWTSGTDTQYF
-	TRBV4-3	TRBD2	TRBJ2-2	TGCGCCAGCAGCCAAGATCCCACTAGCGGGAGCGACACCGGGGAGCTGTTTTTT	CASSQDPTSGSDTGELFF
-	TRBV5-6	-	TRBJ2-7	TGTGCCAGCAGCCCCAGCCCCAGCTCCTACGAGCAGTACTTC	CASSPSPSSYEQYF
once	TRBV9	-	TRBJ2-4	TGTGCCAGCAGCGTATCGGAGGAAAACATTCAGTACTTC	CASSVSEENIQYF
-	TRBV2	-	TRBJ1-2	TGTGCCAGCAGTGATGGTCAGGGGCCCCTTGGCTACACCTTC	CASSDGQGPLGYTF
-	TRBV6-5	-	TRBJ1-2	TGTGCCAGCAGTTATTGGGGGGCGCAGAATGGCTACACCTTC	CASSYWGAQNGYTF
-	TRBV7-7	-	TRBJ2-2	TGTGCTAGCAGCTTATCCCCGGGACGGAACCCTTTCACCGGGGAGCTGTTTTTT	CASSLSPGRNPFTGELFF
few	TRBV9	-	TRBJ1-1	TGTGCCAGCAGCGGGGGCGGGAACACTGAAGCTTTCTTT	CASSGGGNTEAFF
-	TRBV4-3	-	TRBJ1-1	TGCGCCAGCAGCCAAGTGAGGGGGGGGTACACTGAAGCTTTCTTT	CASSQVRGGYTEAFF
-	TRBV6-5	-	TRBJ1-6	TGTGCCAGCAGCCCCGTCGATAATTCACCCCTCCACTTT	CASSPVDNSPLHF
-	TRBV19	TRBD2	TRBJ2-1	TGTGCCAGTAGTTTGGCTAGCGGTCACAATGAGCAGTTCTTC	CASSLASGHNEQFF
-	TRBV7-9	-	TRBJ1-1	TGTGCCAGCAGCCTTGCCGGGACTGAAGCTTTCTTT	CASSLAGTEAFF
few	TRBV7-9	-	TRBJ2-2	TGTGCCAGCAGCCCTGGGACCGGGGAGCTGTTTTTT	CASSPGTGELFF